The 3 T cell receptor beta chains in this list originate from one sample, sequenced in a study of graft-versus-host responses after intestinal transplantation. TCRdb keeps only in-frame clones here, not all; method: immunoSEQ multiplex PCR. The sample gives around 100,000 clones, about 92% of which show up once; approximately 0.22% is in the top ten. Their antigens are not known. This material consisted of unstimulated CD4+ T cells sorted from spleen or lymph node cells, taken before transplant. All receptors come from a human donor who was the organ donor for an intestinal transplant.

The chain combines TRBV15 with TRBJ2-7; 8 positions match TRBD2. CDR3 length: 15 amino acids. Looked up from germline, CDR1 is LNHNV and CDR2 is YYDKDF (reference sequence). V was clipped by 0 bases and J by 2 bases; unmatched bases: 3. The CDR3 sequence is CATSRDRGGPYEQYF. Written as DNA, the CDR3 is TGTGCCACCAGCAGAGATCGGGGGGGACCCTACGAGCAGTACTTC. Combining the CDR3 with reference TRBV15 and TRBJ2-7 gives the whole variable domain DAMVIQNPRYQVTQFGKPVTLSCSQTLNHNVMYWYQQKSSQAPKLLFHYYDKDFNNEADTPDNFQSRRPNTSFCFLDIRSPGLGDTAMYLCATSRDRGGPYEQYFGPGTRLTVT.

The V call is TRBV5-6, the J call TRBJ1-4; 8 nucleotides agree with TRBD1. V lost 3 bases, J lost 7 bases, and 5 bases stayed unmatched. Germline V gene data show CDR1 as SGHDT and CDR2 as YYEEEE. The CDR3 loop spans 14 amino acids. The CDR3 DNA reads TGTGCCAGCAGCTCCCAGGGGGCTAGTGAAAAACTGTTTTTT. This sequence encodes CASSSQGASEKLFF.

V gene TRBV7-2 combines with J gene TRBJ2-1; D not resolved. The V gene's germline CDR1 is SGHTA and CDR2 FQGNSA. The CDR3 is 13 amino acids. Trimming removed 1 base at V and 4 bases at J, with 5 bases between. CDR3 region: CASSLGAYNEQFF. The CDR3 DNA follows: TGTGCCAGCAGCTTAGGCGCGTACAATGAGCAGTTCTTC.